Listed here are 8 T cell receptor beta chains from one sample, sequenced in a study of T-cell reconstitution after alpha-beta-depleted transplantation in children. The library targeted TCRbeta and was prepared with unique molecular identifiers. MiXCR, run by TCRdb on the PCR reads, gives a single entry per CDR3 protein. Found here are 250,000 to 300,000 distinct CDR3 sequences, over 8% of them singletons; the top ten hold roughly a tenth. The sample here was PBMCs from the stem cell graft donor, taken from the stem cell graft. The receptors come from a human donor who donated a stem cell graft to a child with SCID.

This clonotype was observed a few times. This chain links TRBV7-9 with TRBJ1-1; weak D call: TRBD1 (6 bases). Germline-derived CDR1 and CDR2 are SEHNR and FQNEAQ (reference sequence). Trimming took 4 bases from V and 3 from J, leaving 9 bases between them. The CDR3 is made up of 13 amino acids. CDR3 in amino acids: CASSSGADTEAFF. DNA for the CDR3: TGTGCCAGCAGCTCAGGGGCGGACACTGAAGCTTTCTTT. The whole variable domain, filled in from reference TRBV7-9 and TRBJ1-1, reads DTGVSQNPRHKITKRGQNVTFRCDPISEHNRLYWYRQTLGQGPEFLTYFQNEAQLEKSRLLSDRFSAERPKGSFSTLEIQRTEQGDSAMYLCASSSGADTEAFFGQGTRLTVV.

The rearrangement links TRBV5-1 to TRBJ1-1; D might be TRBD1 (5 bases). This CDR3 has 16 amino acids. V lost 0 bases, J lost 1 base, and 13 bases lay in between. The germline V gene encodes CDR1 SGHRS and CDR2 YFSETQ. The CDR3 region is CASSLGREFQNTEAFF. DNA of the CDR3: TGCGCCAGCAGCTTGGGCAGGGAATTTCAGAACACTGAAGCTTTCTTT. Together with reference TRBV5-1 and TRBJ1-1, the CDR3 gives the full variable domain: KAGVTQTPRYLIKTRGQQVTLSCSPISGHRSVSWYQQTPGQGLQFLFEYFSETQRNKGNFPGRFSGRQFSNSRSEMNVSTLELGDSALYLCASSLGREFQNTEAFFGQGTRLTVV.

This clonotype was picked up many times. V is TRBV5-6 and J is TRBJ2-3; TRBD2 matches at 7 bases. V trimming: 1 base; J trimming: 2 bases; junction bases outside the gene matches: 4. This CDR3 has 15 amino acids. Per germline, CDR1 SGHDT and CDR2 YYEEEE. CDR3 in DNA: TGTGCCAGCAGCTTGTCGGGGGGTATCACAGATACGCAGTATTTT. Translated: CASSLSGGITDTQYF. Complete variable domain (other parts from reference TRBV5-6 and TRBJ2-3): DAGVTQSPTHLIKTRGQQVTLRCSPKSGHDTVSWYQQALGQGPQFIFQYYEEEERQRGNFPDRFSGHQFPNYSSELNVNALLLGDSALYLCASSLSGGITDTQYFGPGTRLTVL.

V and J are TRBV11-1 and TRBJ1-5, with 8 bases identical to TRBD1. There are 18 residues in the CDR3. CDR1 is SGHAT and CDR2 is FQDESV in the germline V gene (reference sequence). With V trimmed by 2 bases and J by 0 bases, 9 bases remained unmatched. DNA of the CDR3: TGTGCCAGCAGCTTATGGACAGGGTCCGTCTATAGCAATCAGCCCCAGCATTTT. Residues: CASSLWTGSVYSNQPQHF. The complete variable domain, with remaining parts taken from reference TRBV11-1 and TRBJ1-5, reads EAEVAQSPRYKITEKSQAVAFWCDPISGHATLYWYRQILGQGPELLVQFQDESVVDDSQLPKDRFSAERLKGVDSTLKIQPAELGDSAMYLCASSLWTGSVYSNQPQHFGDGTRLSIL.

This clonotype was seen a few times. V is TRBV6-1 and J is TRBJ2-2; perhaps TRBD2 as D (5 bases). The CDR3 sequence is 14 residues long. Trimming took 7 bases from V and 6 from J, leaving 15 bases between them. The germline V gene encodes CDR1 MNHNS and CDR2 SASEGT. The CDR3 sequence is CASIRGRTAGELFF. As DNA, the CDR3 is TGTGCCAGCATCCGAGGGAGAACGGCCGGGGAGCTGTTTTTT.

This clonotype was counted between two and nine times. The chain has TRBV18 and TRBJ1-6; D call uncertain. V was trimmed by 4 bases and J by 7 bases, leaving 11 bases between them. Germline CDR1 is KGHSH and CDR2 is LQKENI. CDR3 length: 14 amino acids. The CDR3 region is CASSQDSGNSPLHF. DNA for the CDR3: TGTGCCAGCTCACAAGACTCGGGCAATTCACCCCTCCACTTT.

The V call is TRBV2, the J call TRBJ2-5; 12 positions match TRBD2. The CDR3 is made up of 16 amino acids. CDR1 is SNHLY, CDR2 FYNNEI, per germline. After removal of 6 bases from V and 1 base from J, the junction contained 6 bases not matched to a gene. Here the CDR3 reads CASSWTSGESQETQYF. DNA for the CDR3: TGTGCCAGCAGCTGGACTAGCGGGGAGTCCCAAGAGACCCAGTACTTC.

The table lists this clonotype with many counts. V is TRBV5-5 and J is TRBJ1-5; the D is unclear. Between the trimmed V and J ends, which lost 0 bases and 0 bases, there was a span of 7 bases. This CDR3 is built from 15 residues. The V gene's germline CDR1 is SGHKS and CDR2 YYEKEE (reference sequence). CDR3 in DNA: TGTGCCAGCAGCTTGGACACGACTAGCAATCAGCCCCAGCATTTT. Amino acid sequence: CASSLDTTSNQPQHF.